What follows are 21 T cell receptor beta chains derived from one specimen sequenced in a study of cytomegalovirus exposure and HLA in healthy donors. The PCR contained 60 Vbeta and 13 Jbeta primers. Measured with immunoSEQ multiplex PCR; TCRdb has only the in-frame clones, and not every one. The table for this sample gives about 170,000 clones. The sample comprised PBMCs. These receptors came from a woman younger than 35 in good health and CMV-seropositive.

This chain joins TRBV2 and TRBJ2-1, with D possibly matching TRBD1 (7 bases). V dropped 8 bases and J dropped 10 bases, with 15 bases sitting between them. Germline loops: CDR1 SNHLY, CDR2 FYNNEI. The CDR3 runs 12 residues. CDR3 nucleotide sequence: TGTGCCAGCCCTGGACAGGCGGGGGAGCAGTTCTTC. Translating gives CASPGQAGEQFF.

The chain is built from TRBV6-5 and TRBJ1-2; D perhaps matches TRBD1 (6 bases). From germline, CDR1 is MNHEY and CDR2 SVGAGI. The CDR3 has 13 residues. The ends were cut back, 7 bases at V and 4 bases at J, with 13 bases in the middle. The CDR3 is CASTYLQGYGYTF. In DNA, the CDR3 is TGTGCCAGCACCTACCTACAGGGCTATGGCTACACCTTC.

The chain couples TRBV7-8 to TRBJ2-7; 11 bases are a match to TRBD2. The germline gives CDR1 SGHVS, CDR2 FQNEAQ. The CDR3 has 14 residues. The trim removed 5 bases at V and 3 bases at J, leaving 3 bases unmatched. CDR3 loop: CASSNSGRVYEQYF. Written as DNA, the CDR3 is TGTGCCAGCAGCAATAGCGGGAGGGTCTACGAGCAGTACTTC.

CDR3 region: CASSQEGQANYGYTF. In nucleotides, the CDR3 is TGCGCCAGCAGCCAAGAGGGGCAGGCTAACTATGGCTACACCTTC. V is TRBV4-1 and J is TRBJ1-2; a possible D gene is TRBD1 (5 bases). The CDR3 contains 15 residues. CDR1 MGHRA and CDR2 YSYEKL come from the germline V gene. The V and J ends lost 0 bases and 0 bases respectively, with 8 bases between them.

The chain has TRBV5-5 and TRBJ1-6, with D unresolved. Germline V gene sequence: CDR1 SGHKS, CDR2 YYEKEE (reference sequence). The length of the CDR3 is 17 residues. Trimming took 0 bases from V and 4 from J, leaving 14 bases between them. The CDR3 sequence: CASSLGGGVPYNSPLHF. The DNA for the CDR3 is TGTGCCAGCAGCTTGGGTGGCGGGGTCCCATATAATTCACCCCTCCACTTT.

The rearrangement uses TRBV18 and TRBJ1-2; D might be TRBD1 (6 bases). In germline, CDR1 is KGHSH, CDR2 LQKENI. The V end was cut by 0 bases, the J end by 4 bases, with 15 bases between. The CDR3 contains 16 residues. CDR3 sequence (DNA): TGTGCCAGCTCACCACCAAGGGGGAAAGCTCGCTATGGCTACACCTTC. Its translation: CASSPPRGKARYGYTF.

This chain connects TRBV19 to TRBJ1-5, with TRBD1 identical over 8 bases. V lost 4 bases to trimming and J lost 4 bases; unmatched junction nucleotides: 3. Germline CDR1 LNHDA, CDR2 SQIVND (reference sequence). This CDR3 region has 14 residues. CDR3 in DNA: TGTGCCAGTAGTACGGGACAGGTAAATCAGCCCCAGCATTTT. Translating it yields CASSTGQVNQPQHF.

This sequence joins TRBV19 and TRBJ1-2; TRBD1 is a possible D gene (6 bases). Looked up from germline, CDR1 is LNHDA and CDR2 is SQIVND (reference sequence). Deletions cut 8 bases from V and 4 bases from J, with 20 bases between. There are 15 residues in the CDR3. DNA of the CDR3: TGTGCCAGTCAAGACGGCAGGGGTTTAGTCTATGGCTACACCTTC. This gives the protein CASQDGRGLVYGYTF. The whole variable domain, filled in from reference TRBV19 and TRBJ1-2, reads DGGITQSPKYLFRKEGQNVTLSCEQNLNHDAMYWYRQDPGQGLRLIYYSQIVNDFQKGDIAEGYSVSREKKESFPLTVTSAQKNPTAFYLCASQDGRGLVYGYTFGSGTRLTVV.

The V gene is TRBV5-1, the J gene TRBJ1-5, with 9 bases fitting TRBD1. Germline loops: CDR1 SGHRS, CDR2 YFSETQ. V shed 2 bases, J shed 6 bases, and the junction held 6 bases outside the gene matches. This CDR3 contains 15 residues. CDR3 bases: TGCGCCAGCAGCTTAGACACAGGGGGCATTCAGCCCCAGCATTTT. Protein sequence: CASSLDTGGIQPQHF.

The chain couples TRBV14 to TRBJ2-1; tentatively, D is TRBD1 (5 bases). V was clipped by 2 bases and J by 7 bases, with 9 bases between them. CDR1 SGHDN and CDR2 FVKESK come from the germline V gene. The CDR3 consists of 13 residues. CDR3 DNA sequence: TGTGCCAGCAGCCAATCCAGGGTGAATGAGCAGTTCTTC. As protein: CASSQSRVNEQFF.

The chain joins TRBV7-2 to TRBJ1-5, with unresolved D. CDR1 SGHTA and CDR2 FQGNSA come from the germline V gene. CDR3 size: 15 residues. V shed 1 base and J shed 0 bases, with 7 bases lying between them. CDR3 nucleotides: TGTGCCAGCAGCTTAGTATACGGTAGCAATCAGCCCCAGCATTTT. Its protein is CASSLVYGSNQPQHF.

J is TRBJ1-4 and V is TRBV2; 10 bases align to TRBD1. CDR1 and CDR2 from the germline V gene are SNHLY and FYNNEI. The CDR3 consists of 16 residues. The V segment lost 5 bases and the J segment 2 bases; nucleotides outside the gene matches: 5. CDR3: CASSRDRGSTNEKLFF. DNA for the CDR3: TGTGCCAGCAGTCGGGACAGGGGATCTACTAATGAAAAACTGTTTTTT.

This CDR3 is CASSLTGAGELFF. The CDR3 region has the DNA TGTGCCAGCAGCCTCACAGGGGCCGGGGAGCTGTTTTTT. The chain couples TRBV6-5 to TRBJ2-2, with 7 positions matching TRBD1. Looked up from germline, CDR1 is MNHEY and CDR2 is SVGAGI. This CDR3 comprises 13 residues. V was clipped by 6 bases and J by 6 bases; unmatched bases: 4.

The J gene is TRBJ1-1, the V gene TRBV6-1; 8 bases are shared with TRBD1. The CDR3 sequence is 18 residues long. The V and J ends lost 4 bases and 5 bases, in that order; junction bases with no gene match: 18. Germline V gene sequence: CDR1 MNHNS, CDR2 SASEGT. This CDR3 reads CASSVGMDRDFDRTEAFF. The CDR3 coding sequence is TGTGCCAGCAGTGTAGGGATGGACAGGGACTTTGACAGGACTGAAGCTTTCTTT.

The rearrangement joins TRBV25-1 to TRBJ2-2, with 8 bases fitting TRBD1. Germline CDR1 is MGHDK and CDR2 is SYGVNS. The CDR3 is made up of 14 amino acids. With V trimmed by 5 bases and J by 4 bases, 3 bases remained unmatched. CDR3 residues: CASSLQGGTGELFF. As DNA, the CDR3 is TGTGCCAGCAGTCTACAGGGGGGCACCGGGGAGCTGTTTTTT.

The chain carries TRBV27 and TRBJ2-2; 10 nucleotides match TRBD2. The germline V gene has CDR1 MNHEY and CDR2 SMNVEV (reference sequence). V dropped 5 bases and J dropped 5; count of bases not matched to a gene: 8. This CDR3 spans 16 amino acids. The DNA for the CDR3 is TGTGCCAGCAGTATTGGGACTAGCGCGACTACCGGGGAGCTGTTTTTT. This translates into CASSIGTSATTGELFF.

In nucleotides, the CDR3 is TGTGCCAGCAGCTTTCGGATCCGGGACAGCTGCTACGAGCAGTACTTC. It specifies CASSFRIRDSCYEQYF. This chain joins TRBV21-1 and TRBJ2-7; the table's TRBD1 call for D was not verified on the DNA. TRBV21-1 is tagged as a pseudogene. The CDR3 loop spans 16 amino acids.

The CDR3 region is CASSPTQNTEAFF. The CDR3 region has the DNA TGTGCCAGCTCACCGACACAGAACACTGAAGCTTTCTTT. The chain couples TRBV18 to TRBJ1-1; D not resolved. Between the trimmed V and J ends, which lost 3 bases and 1 base, there was a span of 6 bases. Germline loops: CDR1 KGHSH, CDR2 LQKENI. This CDR3 is 13 amino acids long.

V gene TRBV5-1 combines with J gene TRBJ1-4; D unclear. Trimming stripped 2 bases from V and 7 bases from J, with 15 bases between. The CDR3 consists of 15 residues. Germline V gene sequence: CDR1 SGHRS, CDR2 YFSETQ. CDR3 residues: CASSLSQPPGEKLFF. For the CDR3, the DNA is TGCGCCAGCAGCTTAAGTCAACCGCCAGGTGAAAAACTGTTTTTT.

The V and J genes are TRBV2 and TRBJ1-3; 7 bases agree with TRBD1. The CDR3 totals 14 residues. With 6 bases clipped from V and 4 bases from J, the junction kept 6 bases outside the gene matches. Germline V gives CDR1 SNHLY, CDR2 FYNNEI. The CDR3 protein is CASRLTGSGNTIYF. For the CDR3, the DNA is TGTGCCAGCAGACTGACAGGGTCGGGAAACACCATATATTTT.

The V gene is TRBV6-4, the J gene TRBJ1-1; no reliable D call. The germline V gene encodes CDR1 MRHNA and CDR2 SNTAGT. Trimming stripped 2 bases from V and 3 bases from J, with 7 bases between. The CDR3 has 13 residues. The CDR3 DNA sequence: TGTGCCAGCAGTGACCCAGAGGACACTGAAGCTTTCTTT. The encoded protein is CASSDPEDTEAFF.